The clone carrying this T cell receptor (beta chain) occurred a few times. Its antigen is unknown. Measured with immunoSEQ multiplex PCR; TCRdb has only the in-frame clones, and not every one. The sample consists of 65,000 to 75,000 clones, around 83% of them appearing once. No patient had autoimmune disease or received systemic immunosuppression. The sample belongs to a study of OX40 agonist ivuxolimab in advanced cancers. Study-wide results and limits: Within 6 weeks, CD4+ and CD8+ blood T cells expanded clonally at 0.1 to 3.0 mg/kg.

The sequencing used CD4+ or CD8+ T cells sorted from blood, collected in a trial of the OX40 agonist ivuxolimab. The sequence derives from an adult with an advanced solid tumor such as melanoma, head and neck, liver or kidney cancer.

The CDR3 DNA sequence: TGTGCCAGCACCGGAGACGATAAGACTAGCGGGGGCCAAGAGACCCAGTACTTC. Translation: CASTGDDKTSGGQETQYF. This chain joins TRBV2 and TRBJ2-5; TRBD2 matches 12 bases. CDR3 length: 18 residues. Germline-derived CDR1 and CDR2 are SNHLY and FYNNEI. Trimming cost V 7 bases and J 1 base; bases outside gene matches: 13.